A single sample gave rise to the 21 T cell receptor beta chains below, sequenced in a study of CDR3 diversity in severe acne. TCRdb re-called the PCR reads through MiXCR, storing one row per CDR3 protein. The table includes approximately 90,000 distinct CDR3 sequences, less than 65% detected once. Sequencing was carried out using blood. The receptors come from a male donor with severe acne vulgaris.

For this clonotype: It may be a read error: a sequence one base away is much more abundant. The chain's CDR3 is CASSVVGTFNEQLF. The CDR3 nucleotides read TGTGCCAGCAGCGTAGTAGGGACTTTCAATGAGCAGCTCTTC. The chain has TRBV9 and TRBJ2-1, with D perhaps matching TRBD2 (6 bases). The CDR3 has 14 residues. Per germline, CDR1 SGDLS and CDR2 YYNGEE.

The CDR3 bases are TGTACGTCGGCTAGCGGAGCCCTTAGCACAGATACGCAGTATTTT. Its protein is CTSASGALSTDTQYF. This chain uses TRBV6-2 or TRBV6-3 with TRBJ2-3, with TRBD2 matching over 7 bases. This CDR3 contains 15 residues. Germline assignment: CDR1 MNHEY and CDR2 SVGEGT.

The gene calls are TRBV20-1 and TRBJ2-7; D might be TRBD1 or TRBD2, each matching 6 bases. V was shortened by 1 base and J by 9 bases, with 22 bases between the two germline ends. From germline, CDR1 is DFQATT and CDR2 SNEGSKA (reference sequence). The CDR3 has 15 residues. CDR3 sequence reads: CSARGEDSGEGGQYF. CDR3 coding DNA: TGCAGTGCTAGAGGGGAGGACAGCGGAGAAGGTGGGCAGTACTTC.

In its sample, this clonotype was seen a few times. The chain couples TRBV10-3 to TRBJ1-1, with D possibly being TRBD1 (5 bases). Germline-derived CDR1 and CDR2 are ENHRY and SYGVKD. The CDR3 covers 12 residues. V was cut by 8 bases and J by 6 bases, with 13 bases left in between. The CDR3 reads CAIGGKFPEAFF. The CDR3 DNA follows: TGTGCCATCGGGGGAAAGTTCCCTGAAGCTTTCTTT.

The CDR3 region has the DNA TGCGCCAGCAGCTTGGCCTTACTAGCGGGACTCCGGGAGACCCAGTACTTC. As protein: CASSLALLAGLRETQYF. V usage is TRBV5-1 and J usage is TRBJ2-5; TRBD2 matches 10 bases. This CDR3 has 17 residues. CDR1 and CDR2 (germline): SGHRS, YFSETQ. V shed 0 bases and J 5 bases; nucleotides not matched to a gene: 10.

The CDR3 loop is CASSHDRGDWARKETQYF. In DNA form, the CDR3 reads TGTGCCAGCAGCCATGACAGGGGGGATTGGGCGAGGAAAGAGACCCAGTACTTC. The V gene is TRBV7-9, the J gene TRBJ2-5, with 9 bases that match TRBD1. This CDR3 has 18 residues. CDR1 and CDR2 from the germline V gene are SEHNR and FQNEAQ (reference sequence). The V segment lost 5 bases and the J segment 3 bases; nucleotides outside the gene matches: 16.

About this clonotype: Just one base apart from a much larger clone, this may be a read error. This chain links TRBV5-1 with TRBJ2-1; TRBD1 might be the D (6 bases). Per the germline V gene, CDR1 is SGHRS and CDR2 is YFSETQ. CDR3 length: 14 amino acids. The DNA for the CDR3 is TGCGCCTGCAGCTTGGATAGGGGGAACAATGAGCAGTTCTTC. It yields the protein CACSLDRGNNEQFF.

The sample holds many counts of this clonotype. The V and J genes are TRBV5-1 and TRBJ2-2, with a tentative D call TRBD1 (5 bases). Looked up from germline, CDR1 is SGHRS and CDR2 is YFSETQ. This CDR3 spans 15 amino acids. With 0 bases removed from V and 7 bases from J, the gap between germline ends came to 13 bases. The CDR3 here is CASSLGARVVGELFF. The DNA for the CDR3 is TGCGCCAGCAGCTTGGGGGCCAGGGTAGTCGGGGAGCTGTTTTTT.

This chain connects TRBV6-6 to TRBJ2-7; D ambiguous. The CDR3 runs to 15 residues. Germline assignment: CDR1 MNHNY and CDR2 SVGAGI (reference sequence). Trimming removed 4 bases from V and 0 bases from J, with 13 bases in between. DNA of the CDR3: TGTGCCAGCAGTTCCCTTTCGACAAGCTCCTACGAGCAGTACTTC. This sequence encodes CASSSLSTSSYEQYF.

On this clonotype: Just one base apart from a much larger clone, this may be a read error. V gene TRBV20-1 combines with J gene TRBJ2-3; 16 bases match TRBD2. The CDR3 consists of 16 residues. CDR1 and CDR2 from the germline V gene are DFQATT and SNEGSKA (reference sequence). The V segment lost 1 base and the J segment 3 bases; nucleotides outside the gene matches: 1. CDR3 bases: TGCAGTGCTAGAGGGGGACTAGCGGGGGGGACAGATACGCAGTATTTT. This sequence encodes CSARGGLAGGTDTQYF.

Many counts were recorded for this clonotype. This chain connects TRBV19 to TRBJ2-1, with 12 bases fitting TRBD2. Unmatched junction bases numbered 1, after V lost 3 bases and J lost 4 bases. The germline CDR1 and CDR2 sequences are LNHDA and SQIVND (reference sequence). The CDR3 has 15 residues. For the CDR3, the DNA is TGTGCCAGTAGTATTGGGACTAGCGGGTACAATGAGCAGTTCTTC. It encodes CASSIGTSGYNEQFF.

The chain links TRBV7-9 to TRBJ2-6; the D gene is possibly TRBD2 (5 bases). The V gene lost 1 base and the J gene lost 2 bases, with 6 bases spanning the gap. The germline V gene has CDR1 SEHNR and CDR2 FQNEAQ (reference sequence). The CDR3 length is 15 residues. CDR3 sequence (DNA): TGTGCCAGCAGCTTAGTTAGCGCTGGGGCCAACGTCCTGACTTTC. Protein sequence: CASSLVSAGANVLTF.

This clonotype was seen a single time. The chain joins TRBV25-1 to TRBJ1-4, with D uncertain. The CDR3 runs to 15 residues. The V end was cut by 0 bases, the J end by 7 bases, with 12 bases between. The germline CDR1 and CDR2 sequences are MGHDK and SYGVNS. In DNA form, the CDR3 reads TGTGCCAGCAGTGAATATGCGGTCGGGGTTGAAAAACTGTTTTTT. Translated, it gives CASSEYAVGVEKLFF.

This clonotype was seen at least ten times. The CDR3 region is CASSSDRGRVELFF. The CDR3 nucleotides read TGTGCCAGCAGCTCGGACAGGGGAAGAGTGGAACTGTTTTTT. The gene calls are TRBV7-8 and TRBJ1-4, with 9 bases fitting TRBD1. The germline gives CDR1 SGHVS, CDR2 FQNEAQ. The length of the CDR3 is 14 residues. Unmatched junction bases numbered 9, after V lost 4 bases and J lost 12 bases.

This clonotype was counted between two and nine times. V gene TRBV7-3 combines with J gene TRBJ2-1, with 10 bases that match TRBD2. CDR3 length equals 17 residues. The germline CDR1 and CDR2 sequences are SGHTA and FQGTGA. Trimming cost V 2 bases and J 9 bases; bases outside gene matches: 13. Here the CDR3 DNA reads TGTGCCAGCAGCTTACTAGCGGGAGTCGGGGACCGTAGTGAGCAGTTCTTC. As protein: CASSLLAGVGDRSEQFF.

There are a few counts of this clonotype. This chain joins TRBV19 and TRBJ1-5; no clear D gene. The CDR3 loop spans 15 amino acids. Germline V CDR1 and CDR2: LNHDA, SQIVND (reference sequence). Trimming left V 3 bases short and J 0 bases short, with 9 bases between. The chain's CDR3 is CASSMGLDSNQPQHF. CDR3 coding DNA: TGTGCCAGTAGTATGGGGTTGGATAGCAATCAGCCCCAGCATTTT.

The chain joins TRBV7-2 to TRBJ2-5; D remains ambiguous. The germline V gene has CDR1 SGHTA and CDR2 FQGNSA. The CDR3 has 13 amino acids. Trimming cost V 3 bases and J 4 bases, with 9 bases left between them. CDR3 in DNA: TGTGCCAGCAGCTTGGCCTCCTCAGAGACCCAGTACTTC. It specifies CASSLASSETQYF.

About this clonotype itself: A read error may produce the germline difference seen at one junction end. The chain carries TRBV7-3 and TRBJ2-1; TRBD2 matches at 8 bases. The CDR3 is 15 residues long. CDR1 and CDR2 from the germline V gene are SGHTA and FQGTGA. The CDR3 nucleotides are TGTGCCATCAGCCTAGACGGGGGGGCCTACAATGAGCAGTTCTTC. Amino acid sequence: CAISLDGGAYNEQFF.

This clonotype was observed at least ten times. The chain uses TRBV19 and TRBJ2-1; D is possibly TRBD1 or TRBD2 (5 bases each). The V gene lost 1 base and the J gene lost 2 bases, with 9 bases spanning the gap. From germline, CDR1 is LNHDA and CDR2 SQIVND (reference sequence). The CDR3 extends over 15 amino acids. CDR3 residues: CASSIVGDPYNEQFF. The CDR3 DNA sequence: TGTGCCAGTAGTATAGTAGGGGACCCCTACAATGAGCAGTTCTTC.

This rearrangement joins TRBV5-5 to TRBJ2-7, with 7 bases aligning to TRBD2. Germline CDR1 and CDR2: SGHKS and YYEKEE (reference sequence). The CDR3 loop spans 17 amino acids. With 2 bases clipped from V and 4 bases from J, the junction kept 15 bases outside the gene matches. The CDR3 nucleotides read TGTGCCAGCAGCTTTTTGCCGCCAGCGGGAAATTATTACGAGCAGTACTTC. It codes for CASSFLPPAGNYYEQYF.

This clonotype appeared a few times. The chain links TRBV20-1 to TRBJ1-1, with 8 bases aligning to TRBD1. There are 15 residues in the CDR3. With 4 bases clipped from V and 1 base from J, the junction kept 8 bases outside the gene matches. CDR1 and CDR2 (germline): DFQATT, SNEGSKA (reference sequence). CDR3: CSATDGTGRNTEAFF. DNA for the CDR3: TGCAGTGCTACAGACGGGACAGGACGGAACACTGAAGCTTTCTTT.